The 13 T cell receptor beta chains below all came from one sample that was sequenced in a study of T-cell reconstitution after alpha-beta-depleted transplantation in children. Preparation of the TCRbeta library was carried out with unique molecular identifiers. MiXCR was run by TCRdb on the PCR reads, yielding one entry per CDR3 protein. The data contain more than 400,000 distinct CDR3 sequences, around two fifths of them singletons. Material: PBMCs, obtained before TCRalphabeta/CD19-depleted stem cell transplant. The origin of the receptors is a girl aged 2-10 years with aplastic anemia, due to receive a stem cell transplant.

This clonotype appeared once. The CDR3 bases are TGTGCCAGCAGTTCTAGACTCTTTGATGAGCAGTTCTTC. It yields the protein CASSSRLFDEQFF. The genes are TRBV28 and TRBJ2-1; D gene ambiguous. Germline-derived CDR1 and CDR2 are MDHEN and SYDVKM. The CDR3 is 13 amino acids. Trimming removed 4 bases from V and 8 bases from J, with 12 bases in between.

This clonotype has at least ten counts. The chain recombines TRBV10-3 with TRBJ2-7; 11 bases are shared with TRBD2. Germline CDR1 and CDR2: ENHRY and SYGVKD. J lost 3 bases, V lost 5 bases, and 3 bases had no gene match. The CDR3 has 14 residues. In DNA form, the CDR3 reads TGTGCCATCAGTTCTGGGACTAGCGGCTACGAGCAGTACTTC. As protein: CAISSGTSGYEQYF.

This sequence joins TRBV5-6 and TRBJ2-1; tentative D call: TRBD1 (5 bases). The CDR3 has 14 residues. Germline CDR1 SGHDT, CDR2 YYEEEE. Trimming removed 0 bases from V and 8 bases from J, with 12 bases in between. CDR3 in DNA: TGTGCCAGCAGCTTGGAAGCCAGGGCCCATGAGCAGTTCTTC. Translation gives CASSLEARAHEQFF.

This clonotype has at least ten counts. The rearrangement joins TRBV2 to TRBJ2-1, with 10 nucleotides matching TRBD2. The germline CDR1 and CDR2 sequences are SNHLY and FYNNEI. The CDR3 contains 14 residues. The V gene end was trimmed by 6 bases and the J gene end by 6 bases; junction bases not matched to a gene: 5. This CDR3 is CASSLGLAANEQFF. CDR3 bases: TGTGCCAGCAGCTTAGGACTAGCGGCCAATGAGCAGTTCTTC.

With respect to this clonotype: Germline and junction disagree at one end, which may indicate a read error. The chain carries TRBV11-3 and TRBJ2-1; D is perhaps TRBD2 (6 bases). The CDR3 is 17 amino acids. Germline V gives CDR1 SGHNT, CDR2 YENEEA. CDR3 amino acids: CANSSQALGGINNEQFF. DNA for the CDR3: TGTGCCAACAGCTCCCAAGCCCTTGGAGGGATAAACAATGAGCAGTTCTTC.

This clonotype was seen only once. This sequence joins TRBV30 and TRBJ2-5; D may match TRBD1 or TRBD2 (5 bases each). The V gene's germline CDR1 is GTSNPN and CDR2 SVGIG (reference sequence). The CDR3 is 15 amino acids. Trimming cost V 3 bases and J 4 bases, with 18 bases left between them. CDR3 protein: CAWRDGLQRGETQYF. The CDR3 DNA sequence: TGTGCCTGGAGGGACGGGTTACAGAGGGGAGAGACCCAGTACTTC.

The rearrangement links TRBV20-1 to TRBJ2-3; D remains unclear. The CDR3 has 13 amino acids. V lost 3 bases, J lost 0 bases, and 7 bases lay in between. Germline CDR1 is DFQATT and CDR2 is SNEGSKA (reference sequence). CDR3 bases: TGCAGTGCTAGGAAAACAAGCACAGATACGCAGTATTTT. Its protein is CSARKTSTDTQYF.

The rearrangement joins TRBV20-1 to TRBJ1-1; tentatively, D is TRBD1 (6 bases). Germline-derived CDR1 and CDR2 are DFQATT and SNEGSKA (reference sequence). This CDR3 is 16 amino acids long. The V end was cut by 7 bases, the J end by 7 bases, with 28 bases between. The CDR3 sequence is CSVAAGAWQGLGEAFF. As DNA, the CDR3 is TGCAGTGTGGCGGCTGGAGCTTGGCAGGGGCTAGGTGAAGCTTTCTTT.

The CDR3 loop reads CASSTPPDGRGYTF. As DNA, the CDR3 is TGTGCCAGCAGTACGCCCCCGGACGGAAGGGGCTACACCTTC. The gene calls are TRBV28 and TRBJ1-2; D gene ambiguous. The length of the CDR3 is 14 residues. Per germline, CDR1 MDHEN and CDR2 SYDVKM. Trimming cost V 5 bases and J 8 bases, with 18 bases left between them.

This chain joins TRBV5-1 and TRBJ2-7, with TRBD2 as a possible D gene (5 bases). The germline V and J ends were trimmed by 5 bases and 4 bases, with 10 bases remaining between them. The CDR3 is 12 residues long. Germline V gene lookup returns CDR1 SGHRS and CDR2 YFSETQ. The CDR3 DNA reads as TGCGCCAGCAGGGCGTGGGAGTACGAGCAGTACTTC. Its protein is CASRAWEYEQYF.

This clonotype has just a few counts. This chain joins TRBV7-6 and TRBJ2-1; maybe TRBD1 (6 bases). From germline, CDR1 is SGHVS and CDR2 FNYEAQ. Deletions cut 3 bases from V and 13 bases from J, with 22 bases between. The CDR3 has 15 residues. The CDR3 DNA is TGTGCCAGCAGCTTGATGGGGGCTCCCCATGACCCTCAGTTCTTC. Its protein product is CASSLMGAPHDPQFF.

The chain combines TRBV3-1 with TRBJ1-3; TRBD1 matches 8 bases. CDR1 LGHDT and CDR2 YNNKEL come from the germline V gene (reference sequence). J lost 3 bases, V lost 6 bases, and 4 bases had no gene match. This CDR3 spans 14 amino acids. The CDR3 region has the DNA TGTGCCAGCAGACAGGGGGATTTTGGAAACACCATATATTTT. Translation: CASRQGDFGNTIYF.

This clonotype occurred once. The genes are TRBV6-1 and TRBJ2-7, with D possibly called TRBD1 or TRBD2 (5 bases each). The ends were cut back, 3 bases at V and 0 bases at J, with 12 bases in the middle. The length of the CDR3 is 15 residues. The germline V gene encodes CDR1 MNHNS and CDR2 SASEGT. CDR3 in amino acids: CASSESWGTSYEQYF. The CDR3 DNA reads TGTGCCAGCAGTGAGTCTTGGGGGACCTCCTACGAGCAGTACTTC.